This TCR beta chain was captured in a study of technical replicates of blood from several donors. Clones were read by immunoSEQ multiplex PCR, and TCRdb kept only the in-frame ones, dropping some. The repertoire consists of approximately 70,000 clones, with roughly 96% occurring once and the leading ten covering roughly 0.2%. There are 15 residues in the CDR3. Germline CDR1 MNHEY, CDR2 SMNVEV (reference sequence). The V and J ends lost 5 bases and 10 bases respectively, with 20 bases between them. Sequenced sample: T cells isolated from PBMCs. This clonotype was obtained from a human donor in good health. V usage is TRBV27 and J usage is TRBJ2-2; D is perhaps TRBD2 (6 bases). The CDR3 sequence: CASSPVAGLAKELFF. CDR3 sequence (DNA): TGTGCCAGCAGTCCCGTCGCGGGGCTAGCGAAGGAGCTGTTTTTT.